This TCR beta chain is drawn from a study of blood T cell repertoires in COVID-19. Study overall: Acute and convalescent COVID-19 specimens originated in the United States, Italy and Spain.

The authors' processing: Estimation of nucleated cell counts relied on the amplification of reference gene primers. TCRdb's copy holds only in-frame clones and misses some; the assay was immunoSEQ multiplex PCR. V and J calls and clone size are copied from that table; D and trimming were computed from the DNA. Among about 220,000 clones listed, roughly 84% were seen once. This CDR3 spans 12 amino acids. Germline values: CDR1 LGHDT, CDR2 YNNKEL (reference sequence). The sample taken for sequencing was peripheral blood. The genes are TRBV3-1 (or the pseudogene TRBV3-2) and TRBJ1-4; D gene uncertain. The J call may be in error: the DNA end matches TRBJ2-2 better. This sequence originates from a woman of 80 years or more with acute or convalescent COVID-19. CDR3 nucleotides: TGTGCCAGCAGCCTACCCCGGGGGGAGCTGTTTTTT. Its protein product is CASSLPRGELFF.